This entry lists 18 T cell receptor beta chains sequenced from one sample in a study of OX40 agonist ivuxolimab in advanced cancers. Produced via immunoSEQ multiplex PCR; TCRdb's table is partial and in-frame only. Counted here are roughly 76,000 clones, 70% to 90% occurring once; the ten biggest clones make up around 6.4%. The sample in question was CD4+ or CD8+ T cells sorted from blood, obtained in a trial of the OX40 agonist ivuxolimab. The receptors were sampled from an adult with an advanced solid tumor such as melanoma, head and neck, liver or kidney cancer.

This rearrangement joins TRBV11-2 to TRBJ2-1; D might be TRBD2 (7 bases). The V end lost 6 bases, the J end lost 5 bases, and 20 bases lay between the germline ends. The CDR3 totals 16 residues. CDR1 and CDR2 from the germline V gene are SGHAT and FQNNGV. The CDR3 coding sequence is TGTGCCAGCAGGCCTATAAATGCGGGGGCAAACAATGAGCAGTTCTTC. It specifies CASRPINAGANNEQFF. The whole variable domain, filled in from reference TRBV11-2 and TRBJ2-1, reads EAGVAQSPRYKIIEKRQSVAFWCNPISGHATLYWYQQILGQGPKLLIQFQNNGVVDDSQLPKDRFSAERLKGVDSTLKIQPAKLEDSAVYLCASRPINAGANNEQFFGPGTRLTVL.

The genes are TRBV15 and TRBJ1-4; D possibly corresponds to TRBD1 (5 bases). The V gene lost 5 bases and the J gene lost 7 bases, with 17 bases spanning the gap. Germline CDR1 LNHNV, CDR2 YYDKDF (reference sequence). This CDR3 comprises 15 residues. The CDR3 sequence is CATSSGRRQSEKLFF. CDR3 nucleotide sequence: TGTGCCACCAGCTCGGGGCGGAGGCAGAGTGAAAAACTGTTTTTT.

V and J are TRBV28 and TRBJ2-7; no clear D. Germline V gene data show CDR1 as MDHEN and CDR2 as SYDVKM. This CDR3 region has 15 residues. Between the trimmed V and J ends, which lost 6 bases and 3 bases, there was a span of 18 bases. CDR3 region: CASSHPSIGVYEQYV. CDR3 in DNA: TGTGCCAGCAGCCACCCTTCAATTGGTGTCTACGAGCAGTACGTC.

The J gene is TRBJ1-1, the V gene TRBV7-3; the D is unclear. This CDR3 is 13 amino acids long. Trimming pared 5 bases from V and 3 bases from J, leaving 10 bases between. Germline loops: CDR1 SGHTA, CDR2 FQGTGA. CDR3 bases: TGTGCCAGCAGCCTAGCGGTCGACACTGAAGCTTTCTTT. This sequence encodes CASSLAVDTEAFF.

This clone was seen a single time. This sequence joins TRBV28 and TRBJ2-5, with D perhaps assigned TRBD1 or TRBD2 (5 bases each). Trimming took 11 bases from V and 0 from J, leaving 10 bases between them. The CDR3 is 12 residues long. Germline CDR1 reads MDHEN; CDR2 reads SYDVKM. For the CDR3, the DNA is TGTGCCCCCGGGACGAACCAAGAGACCCAGTACTTC. This sequence encodes CAPGTNQETQYF.

V gene TRBV2 combines with J gene TRBJ1-6; D remains unclear. The CDR3 is 13 amino acids. The germline CDR1 and CDR2 sequences are SNHLY and FYNNEI. Trimming removed 6 bases at V and 7 bases at J, with 10 bases between. The CDR3: CASSGPRNSPLHF. CDR3 nucleotides: TGTGCCAGCAGCGGGCCTAGGAATTCACCCCTCCACTTT. Using reference TRBV2 and TRBJ1-6 for the parts outside the CDR3, the full variable domain is EPEVTQTPSHQVTQMGQEVILRCVPISNHLYFYWYRQILGQKVEFLVSFYNNEISEKSEIFDDQFSVERPDGSNFTLKIRSTKLEDSAMYFCASSGPRNSPLHFGNGTRLTVT.

The rearrangement links TRBV11-1 to TRBJ2-5, with D perhaps assigned TRBD1 or TRBD2 (5 bases each). V lost 4 bases and J lost 4, with 19 bases in between. Germline V gene lookup returns CDR1 SGHAT and CDR2 FQDESV (reference sequence). The CDR3 extends over 16 amino acids. The CDR3 coding sequence is TGTGCCAGCAGCTCGGAGCACGGGACGAGGGGAGAGACCCAGTACTTC. Translation: CASSSEHGTRGETQYF. The full variable domain, rest sourced from reference TRBV11-1 and TRBJ2-5, is EAEVAQSPRYKITEKSQAVAFWCDPISGHATLYWYRQILGQGPELLVQFQDESVVDDSQLPKDRFSAERLKGVDSTLKIQPAELGDSAMYLCASSSEHGTRGETQYFGPGTRLLVL.

The chain has TRBV19 and TRBJ2-1, with D perhaps TRBD2 (5 bases). Deletions cut 4 bases from V and 7 bases from J, with 14 bases between. Germline V gene data show CDR1 as LNHDA and CDR2 as SQIVND (reference sequence). The CDR3 runs 14 residues. Here the CDR3 reads CASSSGVGGNEQFF. Written as DNA, the CDR3 is TGTGCCAGTAGTAGCGGAGTCGGCGGGAATGAGCAGTTCTTC.

CDR3 in DNA: TGTGCCAGCAGTGAATACGCAGGACGGAACACTGAAGCTTTCTTT. As protein: CASSEYAGRNTEAFF. The rearrangement joins TRBV2 to TRBJ1-1; no firm D call. V lost 2 bases, J lost 1 base, and 11 bases lay in between. Germline CDR1 is SNHLY and CDR2 is FYNNEI. The CDR3 covers 15 residues.

V is TRBV5-1 and J is TRBJ1-1, with D unresolved. Germline assignment: CDR1 SGHRS and CDR2 YFSETQ. The CDR3 loop spans 15 amino acids. V lost 5 bases and J 4 bases, leaving 18 bases between the germline ends. The CDR3 region is CASSLPQAAGTEAFF. CDR3 nucleotide sequence: TGCGCCAGCAGTCTGCCCCAGGCGGCGGGCACTGAAGCTTTCTTT.

In DNA, the CDR3 is TGTGCCAGCTCACCCAGGGGACAGGGAACGGCCTATAATTCACCCCTCCACTTT. Its translation: CASSPRGQGTAYNSPLHF. The chain is built from TRBV18 and TRBJ1-6, with 9 bases that match TRBD1. The V segment lost 3 bases and the J segment 2 bases; nucleotides outside the gene matches: 8. CDR3 length: 18 amino acids. The germline gives CDR1 KGHSH, CDR2 LQKENI.

The count of this clone is one. DNA for the CDR3: TGCGCCAGCAGCCTAGACAGACCCACTGAAGCTTTCTTT. This translates into CASSLDRPTEAFF. The chain couples TRBV4-1 to TRBJ1-1; the D gene is possibly TRBD1 (5 bases). This CDR3 spans 13 amino acids. Per the germline V gene, CDR1 is MGHRA and CDR2 is YSYEKL. Trimming took off 4 bases at V and 4 bases at J, with 10 bases between the two ends.

The CDR3 DNA reads as TGTGCCAGTAGTATCCCGGGGTTAGGGGCGAACACCGGGGAGCTGTTTTTT. Protein sequence: CASSIPGLGANTGELFF. This rearrangement joins TRBV19 to TRBJ2-2; D possibly matches TRBD1 or TRBD2 (5 bases each). Trimming pared 3 bases from V and 0 bases from J, leaving 14 bases between. The CDR3 is made up of 17 amino acids. Germline lookup yields CDR1 LNHDA and CDR2 SQIVND (reference sequence).

The chain employs TRBV9 and TRBJ2-3; TRBD2 is a possible D gene (6 bases). Germline CDR1 reads SGDLS; CDR2 reads YYNGEE. The V and J ends lost 5 bases and 2 bases respectively, with 12 bases between them. This CDR3 spans 14 amino acids. The CDR3 loop reads CASRPGVDTDTQYF. For the CDR3, the DNA is TGTGCCAGCAGACCGGGGGTCGACACAGATACGCAGTATTTT.

This chain connects TRBV4-1 to TRBJ1-1, with unresolved D. V shed 4 bases and J shed 0 bases, with 9 bases lying between them. The CDR3 runs 14 residues. The germline CDR1 and CDR2 sequences are MGHRA and YSYEKL. In DNA, the CDR3 is TGCGCCAGCAGCCCTGACGACCTGAACACTGAAGCTTTCTTT. Amino acid sequence: CASSPDDLNTEAFF.

This rearrangement joins TRBV28 to TRBJ1-6; 7 positions agree with TRBD1. The V gene end was trimmed by 8 bases and the J gene end by 10 bases; junction bases not matched to a gene: 14. CDR1 MDHEN and CDR2 SYDVKM come from the germline V gene. This CDR3 region has 15 residues. CDR3 nucleotides: TGTGCCAGCCGCCAACTAACAGGGGTAGTGTCACCCCTCCACTTT. As protein: CASRQLTGVVSPLHF. The full variable domain, completed using reference TRBV28 and TRBJ1-6, is DVKVTQSSRYLVKRTGEKVFLECVQDMDHENMFWYRQDPGLGLRLIYFSYDVKMKEKGDIPEGYSVSREKKERFSLILESASTNQTSMYLCASRQLTGVVSPLHFGNGTRLTVT.

This sequence joins TRBV13 and TRBJ2-2, with 15 bases matching TRBD2. After removal of 4 bases from V and 5 bases from J, the junction contained 5 bases not matched to a gene. From germline, CDR1 is PRHDT and CDR2 FYEKMQ (reference sequence). The CDR3 consists of 17 residues. This CDR3 reads CASSSGLAGGGTGELFF. The CDR3 nucleotides are TGTGCCAGCAGCTCGGGACTAGCGGGAGGAGGTACCGGGGAGCTGTTTTTT.

CDR3 protein: CASRWDTGNTIYF. The DNA of the CDR3 is TGTGCCAGCAGATGGGACACTGGAAACACCATATATTTT. The chain has TRBV2 and TRBJ1-3; D is possibly TRBD1 (6 bases). V lost 6 bases, J lost 2 bases, and 8 bases lay in between. The CDR3 runs to 13 residues. CDR1 SNHLY and CDR2 FYNNEI come from the germline V gene.